The sequence of this TCR beta chain was determined in a study of T cells of healthy individuals. V dropped 4 bases and J dropped 2 bases, with 15 bases sitting between them. CDR3 length: 16 amino acids. From germline, CDR1 is SGHTA and CDR2 FQGTGA. This clonotype has at least ten counts. TCRdb independently ran MiXCR on the 5' RACE reads; one entry per CDR3 protein. Of 63,000 or so distinct CDR3 sequences in the sample, 16% were seen once. This chain connects TRBV7-3 to TRBJ2-1; D assignment may be TRBD1 or TRBD2 (7 bases each). The clonotype was recovered from a human donor in good health. The CDR3 region is CASSSQGGHTYNEQFF. CDR3 bases: TGTGCCAGCAGCTCCCAGGGGGGGCATACCTACAATGAGCAGTTCTTC.